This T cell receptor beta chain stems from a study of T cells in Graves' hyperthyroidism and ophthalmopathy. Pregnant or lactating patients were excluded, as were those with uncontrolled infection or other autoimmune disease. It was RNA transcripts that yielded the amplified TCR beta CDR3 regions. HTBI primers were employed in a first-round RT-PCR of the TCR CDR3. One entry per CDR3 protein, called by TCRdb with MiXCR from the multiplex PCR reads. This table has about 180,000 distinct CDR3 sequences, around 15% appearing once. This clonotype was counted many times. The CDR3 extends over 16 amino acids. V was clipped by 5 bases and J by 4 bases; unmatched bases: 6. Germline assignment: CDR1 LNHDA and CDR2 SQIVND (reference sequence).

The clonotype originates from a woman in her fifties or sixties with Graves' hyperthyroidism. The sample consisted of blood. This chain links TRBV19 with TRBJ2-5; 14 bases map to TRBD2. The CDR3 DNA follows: TGTGCCAGTAGTCGAGGACTAGCGGGGGGCGGAGAGACCCAGTACTTC. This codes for CASSRGLAGGGETQYF.